These 7 T cell receptor beta chains were sequenced from one sample in a study of blood T cell repertoires in COVID-19. Here immunoSEQ multiplex PCR was the method, and the copy in TCRdb shows in-frame clones only, minus some. This sample carries some 450,000 clones, around nine tenths of them seen once, and the ten largest clones take approximately 0.92%. The sequenced material came from peripheral blood. The source is a man in his late teens or twenties with COVID-19, enrolled during active disease.

This chain joins TRBV7-9 and TRBJ1-2, with 10 bases identical to TRBD1. Germline loops: CDR1 SEHNR, CDR2 FQNEAQ (reference sequence). Trimming cost V 7 bases and J 5 bases; bases outside gene matches: 13. The CDR3 has 16 residues. CDR3 region: CASIDSPTGGEYGYTF. For the CDR3, the DNA is TGTGCCAGCATCGATTCCCCGACAGGGGGCGAGTATGGCTACACCTTC.

The rearrangement uses TRBV10-1 and TRBJ2-7; TRBD1 might be the D (6 bases). V dropped 2 bases and J dropped 3 bases, with 17 bases sitting between them. The CDR3 contains 16 residues. The germline V gene has CDR1 WNHNN and CDR2 SYGVQD (reference sequence). The CDR3 region is CASSEGTIPEIYEQYF. The CDR3 DNA follows: TGCGCCAGCAGTGAGGGGACAATCCCTGAGATCTACGAGCAGTACTTC.

This clone was picked up one time. J is TRBJ2-1 and V is TRBV15, with TRBD1 matching over 9 bases. Trimming cost V 4 bases and J 0 bases; bases outside gene matches: 16. The CDR3 has 20 amino acids. Looked up from germline, CDR1 is LNHNV and CDR2 is YYDKDF (reference sequence). In DNA, the CDR3 is TGTGCCACCAGCACACACCTGGGACAGGGAATTTCGAGCTCCTACAATGAGCAGTTCTTC. Its translation: CATSTHLGQGISSSYNEQFF. The variable domain in full, with the rest retrieved from reference TRBV15 and TRBJ2-1, is DAMVIQNPRYQVTQFGKPVTLSCSQTLNHNVMYWYQQKSSQAPKLLFHYYDKDFNNEADTPDNFQSRRPNTSFCFLDIRSPGLGDTAMYLCATSTHLGQGISSSYNEQFFGPGTRLTVL.

The genes are TRBV5-1 and TRBJ2-1; TRBD2 agrees at 9 bases. Germline loops: CDR1 SGHRS, CDR2 YFSETQ. The CDR3 consists of 14 residues. After removal of 5 bases from V and 8 bases from J, the junction contained 8 bases not matched to a gene. DNA of the CDR3: TGCGCCAGCAGACTAGCGGGCGCCCGGGATGAGCAGTTCTTC. Residues: CASRLAGARDEQFF. The full variable domain, in which reference TRBV5-1 and TRBJ2-1 provide the parts outside the CDR3, is KAGVTQTPRYLIKTRGQQVTLSCSPISGHRSVSWYQQTPGQGLQFLFEYFSETQRNKGNFPGRFSGRQFSNSRSEMNVSTLELGDSALYLCASRLAGARDEQFFGPGTRLTVL.

This sequence joins TRBV19 and TRBJ2-3; 9 nucleotides agree with TRBD2. This CDR3 region has 15 residues. J lost 0 bases, V lost 5 bases, and 3 bases had no gene match. Germline V CDR1 and CDR2: LNHDA, SQIVND (reference sequence). CDR3 in amino acids: CASSGTSGSTDTQYF. The CDR3 DNA reads as TGTGCCAGTAGTGGTACTAGCGGGAGCACAGATACGCAGTATTTT.

This clone was found a few times. The chain combines TRBV30 with TRBJ1-1; D not certain. V lost 7 bases, J lost 6 bases, and 12 bases lay in between. The length of the CDR3 is 11 residues. The germline gives CDR1 GTSNPN, CDR2 SVGIG (reference sequence). The CDR3 DNA reads TGTGCCTTGGGCGGGGAACCTGAAGCTTTCTTT. It translates to CALGGEPEAFF.

The chain joins TRBV19 to TRBJ2-7; 8 bases align to TRBD2. V trimming: 5 bases; J trimming: 7 bases; junction bases outside the gene matches: 10. There are 14 residues in the CDR3. Germline V lookup: CDR1 LNHDA, CDR2 SQIVND (reference sequence). This chain's CDR3 is CASSFTGTRGEQYF. The CDR3 nucleotides read TGTGCCAGTAGTTTTACCGGGACTAGAGGGGAGCAGTACTTC.